The rows below give T cell receptor beta chains drawn from one sample of a study of a mutant IDH1 vaccine in newly diagnosed glioma. Only in-frame clones appear in the TCRdb table, and some are missing; sequencing was by immunoSEQ multiplex PCR. The sample lists approximately 61,000 clones; about 80% were seen once. These receptors have no known antigen. The specimen was PBMCs, collected from a glioma patient whose treatment included an IDH1 peptide vaccine. The receptors here all came from a man aged 45-65 years with glioma. The conserved cysteine and the conserved F or W are not part of the CDR3 here. Expanded clones get a size class; other rows say once, few or many, or leave the size out.

clone size | J gene | V gene | CDR3 protein
NA | TRBJ2-5 | TRBV7-2 | ASSLAIQETQY
NA | TRBJ2-1 | TRBV5-1 | ASSLSWNEQF
once | TRBJ2-2 | TRBV7-2 | ASSVQADTGELF
NA | TRBJ2-7 | TRBV19 | ASQGHEQY
NA | TRBJ2-2 | TRBV10-1 | ASSERGRDDTGELF
NA | TRBJ1-5 | TRBV7-2 | ASSLMGTVSQPQH
NA | TRBJ2-1 | TRBV7-2 | ASSLGGDEQF
NA | TRBJ1-2 | TRBV7-9 | ASSLKQGYGYT
once | TRBJ1-2 | TRBV11-3 | ASSLLAGRGYT
NA | TRBJ2-7 | TRBV7-2 | ASSPRDTYEQY
NA | TRBJ2-7 | TRBV15 | ATSPLQGREQY
NA | TRBJ1-5 | TRBV19 | ASSSGPWSNQPQH
few | TRBJ1-1 | TRBV20-1 | SARRGAEAF
NA | TRBJ1-5 | TRBV18 | ASSLLKDNQPQH
NA | TRBJ2-3 | TRBV7-9 | ASSRPGEGTDTQY
once | TRBJ1-2 | TRBV11-3 | ASSLMGNYGYT
NA | TRBJ2-5 | TRBV9 | ASSPTLSRRETQY
NA | TRBJ2-7 | TRBV4-1 | ASSQDLPGANEQY
NA | NA | TRBV29-1 | SVTETSSGSRNEQY
NA | TRBJ2-7 | TRBV6-9 | ASRPLAGEGSYEQY
NA | TRBJ2-1 | TRBV13 | ASSHGTSGGYEQF
NA | TRBJ2-1 | TRBV5-4 | ASSNSRNEQF
NA | TRBJ1-1 | TRBV5-8 | ASSLTGDWTEAF
NA | TRBJ1-5 | TRBV30 | AWSVPGRNNQPQH
NA | TRBJ2-1 | TRBV28 | ASRGERYSYNGQF
NA | TRBJ1-4 | TRBV6-1 | ASRMGATNEKLF
few | TRBJ1-4 | TRBV30 | AWTRPGAVNEKLF
NA | TRBJ1-2 | TRBV7-9 | ASSPAGNSNYGYT
NA | TRBJ2-5 | TRBV28 | ASSSPQRGKGETQY
NA | TRBJ2-2 | TRBV7-2 | ASSPRTTGELF
NA | TRBJ2-1 | TRBV5-4 | ASSSPGEYEQF
NA | TRBJ1-5 | TRBV18 | ASSAPAGGGNQPQH
NA | TRBJ2-6 | TRBV19 | ASSIGASGANVLT
few | TRBJ1-1 | TRBV10-3 | AISGQGLNTEAF
NA | TRBJ2-7 | TRBV5-1 | ASSLAGGQGVQEQY
NA | TRBJ2-6 | TRBV5-1 | ASSLLGSGANVLT
NA | TRBJ2-2 | TRBV9 | ASSPMSSSTGELF
NA | TRBJ1-3 | TRBV7-8 | ASSPGQKNSGNTIY
NA | TRBJ2-7 | TRBV7-2 | ASKLAINSYEQY
NA | TRBJ2-4 | TRBV7-2 | ASSLNGGIQY
NA | TRBJ2-3 | TRBV29-1 | SVEQSPDTQY
NA | TRBJ1-1 | TRBV19 | ASSTQKNTEAF
once | TRBJ2-1 | TRBV4-3 | ASSLTSGGYNEQF
NA | TRBJ1-2 | TRBV4-1 | ASSHPTDHYT
NA | TRBJ1-3 | TRBV10-1 | ASSESTPAKEATEGNTIY
NA | TRBJ2-1 | TRBV19 | ASSMGESSYNEQF
NA | TRBJ1-5 | TRBV2 | ASSDTGAGVQPQH
NA | TRBJ2-1 | TRBV9 | ASSAASSGPRGEQF
NA | TRBJ1-5 | TRBV2 | ASSYMPTPNQPQH
once | TRBJ1-2 | TRBV6-6 | ASSYMGGDYT
NA | TRBJ2-3 | TRBV4-1 | ASSSGDLDTQY
NA | TRBJ2-5 | TRBV2 | ASSRTGTQGETQY
NA | TRBJ2-5 | TRBV5-4 | ASGLVGRETQY